This T cell receptor (beta chain) appears in the sequencing data of a study of cytomegalovirus exposure and HLA in healthy donors. Overall study: Of fewer than 450 genotyped donors, about 80% clustered with self-reported Caucasian donors.

Study findings and constraints: The authors assumed roughly uniform sequencing depth across donors for presence/absence analyses.

13 Jbeta primers and 60 Vbeta primers were used for the PCR. Sequenced by immunoSEQ multiplex PCR; TCRdb stores in-frame clones only, minus some. The sample gives about 190,000 clones, roughly four fifths of which show up once; less than 4% is in the top ten. Turning to this clone: The antigen remains undetermined.

Trimming took off 2 bases at V and 0 bases at J, with 13 bases between the two ends. The germline V gene encodes CDR1 WSHSY and CDR2 SAAADI. The CDR3 length is 16 residues. The chain joins TRBV10-2 to TRBJ1-1; D remains unclear. Sequencing was done on a sample of PBMCs. The clonotype originates from a woman in her 30s in good health and CMV-seropositive. CDR3: CASSEKRVYLNTEAFF. CDR3 DNA sequence: TGCGCCAGCAGTGAGAAGCGTGTATACTTGAACACTGAAGCTTTCTTT.